Listed below are T cell receptor beta chains from one sample, sequenced in a study of blood T cell repertoires in COVID-19. This table comes from immunoSEQ multiplex PCR, and its TCRdb copy is limited to in-frame clones, with some not included. The table lists 310,000 or so clones, roughly 87% of them singletons, with around 8.9% in the top ten. The sample comprised peripheral blood. These receptors all come from a man younger than 40 with COVID-19, enrolled during active disease. Each CDR3 is given with its conserved first and last residue. The order of the fields is J gene, V gene, D gene, clone size, CDR3 DNA, CDR3 protein. The D gene is left open where the match is weak. A row's size may be missing; if present it is once, few, many or a size class.

j_call: TRBJ2-4
v_call: TRBV6-5
d_call: NA
clone_size: NA
cdr3_nt: TGTGCCAATCTGCTCCAGGGAGCCAAAAACATTCAGTACTTC
cdr3_aa: CANLLQGAKNIQYF

j_call: TRBJ1-3
v_call: TRBV19
d_call: NA
clone_size: many
cdr3_nt: TGTGCCAGTAGTATTGGACACTCTGGAAACACCATATATTTT
cdr3_aa: CASSIGHSGNTIYF

j_call: TRBJ1-5
v_call: TRBV6-4
d_call: NA
clone_size: NA
cdr3_nt: TGTGCCAGCAGTGAAGGGGAGGGACAGCCCCAGCATTTT
cdr3_aa: CASSEGEGQPQHF

j_call: TRBJ2-7
v_call: TRBV25-1
d_call: TRBD2
clone_size: NA
cdr3_nt: TGTGCCAGCAGTGAAGGACTAGCGGGGGCCTACGAGCAGTACTTC
cdr3_aa: CASSEGLAGAYEQYF

j_call: TRBJ1-1
v_call: TRBV6-1
d_call: TRBD1
clone_size: NA
cdr3_nt: TGTGCCAGCAGTGATACGACAGGGGCTGAAGCTTTCTTT
cdr3_aa: CASSDTTGAEAFF

j_call: TRBJ2-2
v_call: TRBV4-1
d_call: TRBD2
clone_size: NA
cdr3_nt: TGCGCCAGCAGCCTCCTGCCCCCAACTAGCGGGAGGGCCGATTCAGTGACCGGGGAGCTGTTTTTT
cdr3_aa: CASSLLPPTSGRADSVTGELFF

j_call: TRBJ1-2
v_call: TRBV27
d_call: NA
clone_size: NA
cdr3_nt: TGTGCCAGCAGTCAAGGAGGGACCTCAGATGGCTACACCTTC
cdr3_aa: CASSQGGTSDGYTF

j_call: TRBJ2-5
v_call: TRBV19
d_call: TRBD1
clone_size: NA
cdr3_nt: TGTGCCAGTAGTACAGGGACAGGCCAAGAGACCCAGTACTTC
cdr3_aa: CASSTGTGQETQYF

j_call: TRBJ2-7
v_call: TRBV4-2
d_call: TRBD2
clone_size: NA
cdr3_nt: TGTGCCAGCAGCCAAAAAGGGAATAGCGGGGGGGCCCAGAAGTCAAGGTACGAGCAGTACTTC
cdr3_aa: CASSQKGNSGGAQKSRYEQYF

j_call: TRBJ1-5
v_call: TRBV28
d_call: NA
clone_size: NA
cdr3_nt: TGTGCCAGCAGTGGGGGGACTAACGAGCGGCAGCCCCAGCATTTT
cdr3_aa: CASSGGTNERQPQHF

j_call: TRBJ2-7
v_call: TRBV5-8
d_call: TRBD1
clone_size: NA
cdr3_nt: TGTGCCAGCAGCAGATACGGGACAGACTACGAGCAGTACTTC
cdr3_aa: CASSRYGTDYEQYF

j_call: TRBJ2-7
v_call: TRBV4-3
d_call: TRBD2
clone_size: NA
cdr3_nt: TGCGCCAGCAGCCAAGAGTGGACTAGCTCCTACGAGCAGTACTTC
cdr3_aa: CASSQEWTSSYEQYF

j_call: TRBJ2-7
v_call: TRBV7-2
d_call: TRBD2
clone_size: few
cdr3_nt: TGTGCCAGCAGCTTAGCTCTAGCGGGCTACGAGCAGTACTTC
cdr3_aa: CASSLALAGYEQYF

j_call: TRBJ2-5
v_call: TRBV10-1
d_call: NA
clone_size: NA
cdr3_nt: TGCGCCAGCAGTGAGCGACTGACGTACCAAGAGACCCAGTACTTC
cdr3_aa: CASSERLTYQETQYF

j_call: TRBJ2-1
v_call: TRBV4-3
d_call: TRBD2
clone_size: NA
cdr3_nt: TGCGCCAGCAGCCAAGATTGGAGCGGGACCTCCTACAATGAGCAGTTCTTC
cdr3_aa: CASSQDWSGTSYNEQFF

j_call: TRBJ2-2
v_call: TRBV7-8
d_call: NA
clone_size: NA
cdr3_nt: TGTGCCAGCAGCTTACCGGGGTCGGGAGCCGGGGAGCTGTTTTTT
cdr3_aa: CASSLPGSGAGELFF

j_call: TRBJ2-7
v_call: TRBV19
d_call: NA
clone_size: NA
cdr3_nt: TGTGCCAGTAGTTCCCACAGGGGGGGGATCGACGAGCAGTACTTC
cdr3_aa: CASSSHRGGIDEQYF

j_call: TRBJ1-3
v_call: TRBV7-2
d_call: NA
clone_size: NA
cdr3_nt: TGTGCCAGCACTAGATACGGGGGAAACACCATATATTTT
cdr3_aa: CASTRYGGNTIYF

j_call: TRBJ2-3
v_call: TRBV24-1
d_call: NA
clone_size: NA
cdr3_nt: TGTGCCACCAGTGATTTCGGGCAGGGGTCCTTAGATACGCAGTATTTT
cdr3_aa: CATSDFGQGSLDTQYF

j_call: TRBJ2-3
v_call: TRBV27
d_call: TRBD1
clone_size: NA
cdr3_nt: TGTGCCAGCAGTTCCGGACAGGTGGGATTTCCAGATACGCAGTATTTT
cdr3_aa: CASSSGQVGFPDTQYF

j_call: TRBJ2-1
v_call: TRBV6-5
d_call: NA
clone_size: NA
cdr3_nt: TGTGCCAGCAGTTATGGGGGGGGCGGTTGGTACAATGAGCAGTTCTTC
cdr3_aa: CASSYGGGGWYNEQFF

j_call: TRBJ2-1
v_call: TRBV7-3
d_call: TRBD1
clone_size: NA
cdr3_nt: TGTGCCAGCAGCTTAACCGGGACAGGGGGGCATGAGCAGTTCTTC
cdr3_aa: CASSLTGTGGHEQFF

j_call: TRBJ1-6
v_call: TRBV9
d_call: TRBD1
clone_size: NA
cdr3_nt: TGTGCCAGCAGCGGAGCCCTCGGACAGGGGGCTAATTCACCCCTCCACTTT
cdr3_aa: CASSGALGQGANSPLHF

j_call: TRBJ2-1
v_call: TRBV4-3
d_call: TRBD1
clone_size: once
cdr3_nt: TGCGCCAGCAGCCCTCGGACAGGGTTGGCCCACAATGAGCAGTTCTTC
cdr3_aa: CASSPRTGLAHNEQFF

j_call: TRBJ2-7
v_call: TRBV28
d_call: TRBD1
clone_size: NA
cdr3_nt: TGTGCCAGCAGTTGGGACAGGGGTTCCTACGAGCAGTACTTC
cdr3_aa: CASSWDRGSYEQYF

j_call: TRBJ2-1
v_call: TRBV12-5
d_call: TRBD2
clone_size: NA
cdr3_nt: TGTGCTAGTGGTTTGCGTCCCGGACTAGCGGGGTACAATGAGCAGTTCTTC
cdr3_aa: CASGLRPGLAGYNEQFF

j_call: TRBJ2-1
v_call: TRBV13
d_call: TRBD2
clone_size: few
cdr3_nt: TGTGCCAGCAGCCCCAGCGGGGGGTTAAATGAGCAGTTCTTC
cdr3_aa: CASSPSGGLNEQFF

j_call: TRBJ2-4
v_call: TRBV19
d_call: NA
clone_size: NA
cdr3_nt: TGTGCCAGTAGTATAGAGCCCCCGACAGTACTAGCCAAAAACATTCAGTACTTC
cdr3_aa: CASSIEPPTVLAKNIQYF

j_call: TRBJ2-5
v_call: TRBV7-9
d_call: TRBD1
clone_size: once
cdr3_nt: TGTGCCAGCAGCCGGACAGGGGAAGAGACCCAGTACTTC
cdr3_aa: CASSRTGEETQYF